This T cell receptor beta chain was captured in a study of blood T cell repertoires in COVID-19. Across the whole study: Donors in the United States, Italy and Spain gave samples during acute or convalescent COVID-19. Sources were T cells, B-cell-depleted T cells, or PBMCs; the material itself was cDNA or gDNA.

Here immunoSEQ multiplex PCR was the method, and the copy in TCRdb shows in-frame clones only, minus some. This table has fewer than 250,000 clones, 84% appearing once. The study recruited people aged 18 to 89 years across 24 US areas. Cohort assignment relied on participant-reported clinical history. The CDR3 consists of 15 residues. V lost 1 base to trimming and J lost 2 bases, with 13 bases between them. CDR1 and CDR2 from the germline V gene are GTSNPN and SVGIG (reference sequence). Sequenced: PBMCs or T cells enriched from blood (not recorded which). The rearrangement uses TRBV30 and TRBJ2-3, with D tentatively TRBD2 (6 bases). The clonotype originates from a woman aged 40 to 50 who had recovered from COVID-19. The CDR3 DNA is TGTGCCTGGAGTGGACCGGGCGGGAACACAGATACGCAGTATTTT. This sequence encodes CAWSGPGGNTDTQYF.